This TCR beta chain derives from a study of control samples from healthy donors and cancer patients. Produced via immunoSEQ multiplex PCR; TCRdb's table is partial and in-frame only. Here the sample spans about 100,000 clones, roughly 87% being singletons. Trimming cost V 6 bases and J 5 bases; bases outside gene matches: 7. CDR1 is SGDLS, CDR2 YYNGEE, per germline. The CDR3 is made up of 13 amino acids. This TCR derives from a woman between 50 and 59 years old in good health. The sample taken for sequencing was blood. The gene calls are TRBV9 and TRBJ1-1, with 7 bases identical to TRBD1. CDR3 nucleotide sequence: TGTGCCAGCACTAAAGGGGGCGCAACTGAAGCTTTCTTT. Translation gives CASTKGGATEAFF.